Listed here is a single T cell receptor (beta chain). The antigen is not known. The sample is drawn from a study of cytomegalovirus exposure and HLA in healthy donors. About the study: Early release data held 75 million to 100 million unique TCRs from HLA-typed donors.

Regarding the study as a whole: Indistinguishable V segments such as TRBV6-2 and TRBV6-3 were excluded. Across donors, presence/absence analyses took sequencing depth to be roughly uniform.

Use of 60 Vbeta and 13 Jbeta primers characterized the PCR. Sequencing used immunoSEQ multiplex PCR; TCRdb keeps in-frame clones, though not all of them. The sample holds roughly 70,000 clones, over 70% seen once. The CDR3 is 15 amino acids. CDR1 is SQVTM and CDR2 is ANQGSEA in the germline V gene. V gave up 7 bases and J gave up 2 bases; unmatched junction bases: 6. The specimen sequenced was PBMCs. The chain links TRBV29-1 to TRBJ2-2; 11 bases fit TRBD2. The source of this sequence is a human donor in good health. Written as DNA, the CDR3 is TGCAGCGCCCTGACTAGCGGGGCTAACACCGGGGAGCTGTTTTTT. Translating gives CSALTSGANTGELFF.